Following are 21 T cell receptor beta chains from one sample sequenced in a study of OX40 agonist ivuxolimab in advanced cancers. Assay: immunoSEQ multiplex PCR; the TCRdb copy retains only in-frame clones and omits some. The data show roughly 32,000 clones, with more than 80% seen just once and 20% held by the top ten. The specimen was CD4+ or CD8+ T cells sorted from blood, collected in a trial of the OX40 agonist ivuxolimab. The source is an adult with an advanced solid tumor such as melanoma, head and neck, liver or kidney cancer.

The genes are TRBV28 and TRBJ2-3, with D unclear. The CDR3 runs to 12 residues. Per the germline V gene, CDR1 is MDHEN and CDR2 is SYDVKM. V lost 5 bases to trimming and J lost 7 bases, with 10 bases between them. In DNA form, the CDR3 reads TGTGCCAGCAGTCCCCTGGGTAATACGCAGTATTTT. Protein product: CASSPLGNTQYF.

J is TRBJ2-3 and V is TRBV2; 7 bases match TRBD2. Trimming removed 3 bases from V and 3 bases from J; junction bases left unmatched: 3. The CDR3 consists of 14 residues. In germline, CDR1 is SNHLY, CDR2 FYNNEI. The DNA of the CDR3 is TGTGCCAGCAGTGACGACGGGAGGACAGATACGCAGTATTTT. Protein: CASSDDGRTDTQYF.

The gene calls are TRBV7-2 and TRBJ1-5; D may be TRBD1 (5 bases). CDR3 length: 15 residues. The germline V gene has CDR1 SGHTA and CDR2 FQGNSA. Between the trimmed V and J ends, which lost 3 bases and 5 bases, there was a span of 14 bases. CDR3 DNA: TGTGCCAGCAGCTTGTCCTCGGGGGGTTATCAGCCCCAGCATTTT. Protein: CASSLSSGGYQPQHF.

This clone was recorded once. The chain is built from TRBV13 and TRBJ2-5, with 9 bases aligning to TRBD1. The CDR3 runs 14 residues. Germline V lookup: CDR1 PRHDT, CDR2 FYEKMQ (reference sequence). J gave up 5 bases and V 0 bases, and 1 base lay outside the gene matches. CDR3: CASSLGQGAETQYF. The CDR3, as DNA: TGTGCCAGCAGCTTAGGACAGGGGGCTGAGACCCAGTACTTC.

CDR3 protein: CASSSTTGGIYGYTF. DNA of the CDR3: TGCGCCAGCAGCTCAACGACAGGGGGTATCTATGGCTACACCTTC. The rearrangement uses TRBV5-1 and TRBJ1-2; TRBD1 matches 9 bases. Germline CDR1 is SGHRS and CDR2 is YFSETQ. Trimming cost V 3 bases and J 4 bases; bases outside gene matches: 7. The CDR3 loop spans 15 amino acids.

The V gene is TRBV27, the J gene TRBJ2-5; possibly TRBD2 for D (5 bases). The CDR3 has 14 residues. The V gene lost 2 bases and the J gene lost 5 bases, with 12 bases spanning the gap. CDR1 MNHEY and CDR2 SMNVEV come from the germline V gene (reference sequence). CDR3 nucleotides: TGTGCCAGCAGTTTAACTCTCAGGAGGGAGACCCAGTACTTC. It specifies CASSLTLRRETQYF.

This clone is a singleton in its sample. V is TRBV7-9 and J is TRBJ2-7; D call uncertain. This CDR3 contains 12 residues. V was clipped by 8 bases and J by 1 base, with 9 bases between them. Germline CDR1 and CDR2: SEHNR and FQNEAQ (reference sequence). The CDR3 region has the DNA TGTGCCAGCGCAATCGGTTCCTACGAGCAGTACTTC. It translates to CASAIGSYEQYF.

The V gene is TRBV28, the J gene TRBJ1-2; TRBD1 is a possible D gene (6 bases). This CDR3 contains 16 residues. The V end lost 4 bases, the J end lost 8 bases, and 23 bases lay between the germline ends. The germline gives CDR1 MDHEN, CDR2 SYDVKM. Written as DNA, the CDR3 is TGTGCCAGCAGTTCTCCAACAGGGACCGGAAGGGGAGGCTACACCTTC. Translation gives CASSSPTGTGRGGYTF.

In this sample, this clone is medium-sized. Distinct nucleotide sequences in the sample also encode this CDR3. The CDR3 is CASRTGGSYEQYF. The CDR3 nucleotides read TGTGCCAGCAGGACAGGGGGCTCCTACGAGCAGTACTTC. This chain connects TRBV28 to TRBJ2-7; TRBD1 aligns across 9 bases. V lost 6 bases to trimming and J lost 0 bases; unmatched junction nucleotides: 0. Germline V gives CDR1 MDHEN, CDR2 SYDVKM. This CDR3 comprises 13 residues.

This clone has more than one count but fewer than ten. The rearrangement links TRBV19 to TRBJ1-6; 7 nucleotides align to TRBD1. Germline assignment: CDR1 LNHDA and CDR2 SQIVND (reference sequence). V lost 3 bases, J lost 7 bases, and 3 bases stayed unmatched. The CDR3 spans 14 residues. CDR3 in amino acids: CASSMGQPNSPLHF. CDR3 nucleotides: TGTGCCAGTAGTATGGGACAGCCAAATTCACCCCTCCACTTT.

The CDR3 DNA is TGTGCCAGCAGCTGGAGCCGGGGGAAGGCGCAGTTCTTC. Translating gives CASSWSRGKAQFF. This sequence joins TRBV5-8 and TRBJ2-1; TRBD2 is a possible D gene (6 bases). This CDR3 has 13 amino acids. Trimming left V 3 bases short and J 12 bases short, with 16 bases between. Germline V lookup: CDR1 SGHTS, CDR2 YDEGEE.

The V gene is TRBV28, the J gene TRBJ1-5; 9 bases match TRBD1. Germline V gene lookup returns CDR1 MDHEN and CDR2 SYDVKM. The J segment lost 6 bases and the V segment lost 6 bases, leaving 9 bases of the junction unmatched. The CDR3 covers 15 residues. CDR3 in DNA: TGTGCCAGCAGACGTACAGGGGGCCCCGGTCAGCCCCAGCATTTT. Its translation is CASRRTGGPGQPQHF.

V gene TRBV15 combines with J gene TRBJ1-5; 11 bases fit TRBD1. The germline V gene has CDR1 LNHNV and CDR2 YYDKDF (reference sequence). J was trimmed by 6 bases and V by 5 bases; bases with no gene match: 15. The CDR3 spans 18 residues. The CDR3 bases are TGTGCCACCAGCCGAGTACTAACCCGGACAGGGGGCATTCAGCCCCAGCATTTT. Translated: CATSRVLTRTGGIQPQHF.

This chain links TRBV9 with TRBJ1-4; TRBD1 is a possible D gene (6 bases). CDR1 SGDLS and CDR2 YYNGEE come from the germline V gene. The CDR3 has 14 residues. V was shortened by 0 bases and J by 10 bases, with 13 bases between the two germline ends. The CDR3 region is CASSVDSRGGKLFF. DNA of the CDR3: TGTGCCAGCAGCGTAGATTCCCGAGGGGGAAAACTGTTTTTT.

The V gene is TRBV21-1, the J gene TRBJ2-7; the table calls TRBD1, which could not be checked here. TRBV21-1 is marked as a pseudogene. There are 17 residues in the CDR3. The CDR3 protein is CASSPNQQGYIRYEQYF. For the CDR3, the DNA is TGTGCCAGCAGCCCCAATCAACAGGGTTACATACGATACGAGCAGTACTTC.

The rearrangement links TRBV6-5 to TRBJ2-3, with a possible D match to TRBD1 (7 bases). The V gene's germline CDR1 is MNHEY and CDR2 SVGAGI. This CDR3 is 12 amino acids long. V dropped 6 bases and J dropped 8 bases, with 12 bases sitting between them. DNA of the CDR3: TGTGCCAGCAGCCCCCAGGGGGGTACGCAGTATTTT. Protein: CASSPQGGTQYF.

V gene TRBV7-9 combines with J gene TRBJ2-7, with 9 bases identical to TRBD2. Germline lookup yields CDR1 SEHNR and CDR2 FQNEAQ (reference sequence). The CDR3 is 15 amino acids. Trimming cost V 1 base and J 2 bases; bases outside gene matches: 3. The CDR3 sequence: CASSLVPSGAYEQYF. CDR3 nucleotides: TGTGCCAGCAGCTTAGTTCCTAGCGGGGCCTACGAGCAGTACTTC.

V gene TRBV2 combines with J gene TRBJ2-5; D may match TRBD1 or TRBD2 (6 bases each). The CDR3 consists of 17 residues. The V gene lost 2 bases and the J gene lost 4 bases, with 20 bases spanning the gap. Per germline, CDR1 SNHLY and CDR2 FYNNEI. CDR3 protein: CASSERGKGLWVETQYF. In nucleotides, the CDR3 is TGTGCCAGCAGTGAAAGGGGGAAGGGACTGTGGGTAGAGACCCAGTACTTC.

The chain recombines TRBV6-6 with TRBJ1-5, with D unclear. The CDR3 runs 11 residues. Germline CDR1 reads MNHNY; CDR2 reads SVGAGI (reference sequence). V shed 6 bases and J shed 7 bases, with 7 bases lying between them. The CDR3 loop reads CASSPYQPQHF. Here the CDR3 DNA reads TGTGCCAGCAGCCCTTACCAGCCCCAGCATTTT.

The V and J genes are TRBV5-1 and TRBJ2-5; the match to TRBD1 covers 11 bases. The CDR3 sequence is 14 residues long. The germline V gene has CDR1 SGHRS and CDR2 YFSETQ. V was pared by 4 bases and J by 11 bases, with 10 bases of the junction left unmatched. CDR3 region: CASSPPGQGGEQYF. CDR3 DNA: TGCGCCAGCAGCCCGCCGGGACAGGGGGGAGAGCAGTACTTC. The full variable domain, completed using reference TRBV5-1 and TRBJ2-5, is KAGVTQTPRYLIKTRGQQVTLSCSPISGHRSVSWYQQTPGQGLQFLFEYFSETQRNKGNFPGRFSGRQFSNSRSEMNVSTLELGDSALYLCASSPPGQGGEQYFGPGTRLLVL.

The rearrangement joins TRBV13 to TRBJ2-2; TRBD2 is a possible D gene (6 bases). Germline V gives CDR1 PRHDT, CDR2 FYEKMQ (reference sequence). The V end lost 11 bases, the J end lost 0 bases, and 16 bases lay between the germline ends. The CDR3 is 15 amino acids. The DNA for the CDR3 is TGTGCCCAAACGCGGAGGGGAGCGAACACCGGGGAGCTGTTTTTT. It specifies CAQTRRGANTGELFF. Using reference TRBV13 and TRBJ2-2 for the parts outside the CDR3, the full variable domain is AAGVIQSPRHLIKEKRETATLKCYPIPRHDTVYWYQQGPGQDPQFLISFYEKMQSDKGSIPDRFSAQQFSDYHSELNMSSLELGDSALYFCAQTRRGANTGELFFGEGSRLTVL.